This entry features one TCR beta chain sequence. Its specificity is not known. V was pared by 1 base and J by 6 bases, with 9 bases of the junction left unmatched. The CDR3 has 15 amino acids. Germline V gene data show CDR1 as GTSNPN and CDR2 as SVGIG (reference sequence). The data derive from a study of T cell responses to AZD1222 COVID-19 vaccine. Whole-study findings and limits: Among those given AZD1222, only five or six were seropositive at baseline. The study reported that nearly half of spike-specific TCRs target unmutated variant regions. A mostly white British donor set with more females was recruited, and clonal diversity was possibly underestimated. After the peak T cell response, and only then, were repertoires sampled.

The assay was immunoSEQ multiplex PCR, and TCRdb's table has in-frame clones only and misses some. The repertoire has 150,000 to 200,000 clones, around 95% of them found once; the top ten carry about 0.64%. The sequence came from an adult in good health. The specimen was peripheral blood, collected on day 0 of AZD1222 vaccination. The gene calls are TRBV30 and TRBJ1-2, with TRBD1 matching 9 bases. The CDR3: CAWSAPTGGGHGYTF. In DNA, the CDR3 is TGTGCCTGGAGTGCTCCGACAGGGGGAGGGCATGGCTACACCTTC.